A single sample is the source of the 27 T cell receptor beta chains below, sequenced in a study of vaccination and CD4 T cells after COVID-19. These receptors are not linked to any known antigen. Sequencing of cultured CD4+ T cell DNA used the Oncomine TCR Beta short-read assay. TCRdb re-derived calls from the PCR reads in MiXCR, one entry per CDR3 protein. The sample yields about 20,000 distinct CDR3 sequences, around 50% seen once. Noted treatment: approximately nine-day PBMC culture with coronavirus spike peptide pools or control peptides (ViraFEST assay). The specimen was CD4+ T cells from blood, cultured in vitro. These receptors all come from a human donor who had recovered from COVID-19.

The rearrangement links TRBV7-9 to TRBJ2-5, with 7 positions matching TRBD2. Per germline, CDR1 SEHNR and CDR2 FQNEAQ (reference sequence). The CDR3 has 16 amino acids. V lost 2 bases to trimming and J lost 1 base; unmatched junction nucleotides: 7. CDR3 bases: TGTGCCAGCAGCTTACCGTTCGGGGGGATCCAAGAGACCCAGTACTTC. Amino acids: CASSLPFGGIQETQYF.

This sequence joins TRBV6-5 and TRBJ2-7, with D possibly matching TRBD1 (6 bases). The CDR3 is made up of 13 amino acids. Germline CDR1 MNHEY, CDR2 SVGAGI. V gave up 2 bases and J gave up 6 bases, with 11 bases separating them. CDR3 sequence: CASSYVQGSEQYF. CDR3 in DNA: TGTGCCAGCAGTTACGTACAGGGAAGCGAGCAGTACTTC.

The rearrangement uses TRBV28 and TRBJ2-5, with unresolved D. This CDR3 is built from 15 residues. Germline values: CDR1 MDHEN, CDR2 SYDVKM. Trimming cost V 6 bases and J 5 bases, with 19 bases left between them. CDR3 region: CASSPRLRPRETQYF. CDR3 sequence (DNA): TGTGCCAGCAGCCCCCGGTTGAGGCCTCGGGAGACCCAGTACTTC.

The sample holds a few counts of this clonotype. V is TRBV24-1 and J is TRBJ1-2, with D unclear. The CDR3 sequence is 11 residues long. V was shortened by 4 bases and J by 8 bases, with 7 bases between the two germline ends. CDR1 is KGHDR, CDR2 SFDVKD, per germline. The CDR3 reads CATSEGSGYTF. The CDR3 region has the DNA TGTGCCACCAGTGAGGGTTCCGGCTACACCTTC.

The gene calls are TRBV7-9 and TRBJ2-7; 11 nucleotides match TRBD2. CDR1 and CDR2 (germline): SEHNR, FQNEAQ (reference sequence). The ends lost 4 bases at V and 7 bases at J; junction bases unmatched: 6. CDR3 length: 14 residues. CDR3 region: CASSSGLAEKEQYF. CDR3 nucleotide sequence: TGTGCCAGCAGCTCGGGACTAGCGGAGAAAGAGCAGTACTTC.

V is TRBV5-4 and J is TRBJ1-6; D is unclear. Germline CDR1 is SGHNT and CDR2 is YYREEE (reference sequence). The length of the CDR3 is 12 residues. Trimming left V 5 bases short and J 6 bases short, with 6 bases between. CDR3 region: CASSWANSPLHF. DNA for the CDR3: TGTGCCAGCAGTTGGGCTAATTCACCCCTCCACTTT.

V is TRBV19 and J is TRBJ2-1; possibly TRBD1 or TRBD2 for D (6 bases each). Per the germline V gene, CDR1 is LNHDA and CDR2 is SQIVND (reference sequence). The CDR3 has 14 residues. Between the trimmed V and J ends, which lost 2 bases and 5 bases, there was a span of 10 bases. The CDR3 region has the DNA TGTGCCAGTAGTATACGGGGGCCGGACAATGAGCAGTTCTTC. Its translation: CASSIRGPDNEQFF.

V usage is TRBV2 and J usage is TRBJ2-5, with D possibly being TRBD1 (5 bases). The CDR3 has 13 residues. Germline V CDR1 and CDR2: SNHLY, FYNNEI. Trimming left V 3 bases short and J 4 bases short, with 9 bases between. CDR3 sequence (DNA): TGTGCCAGCAGTGACGGTAGGGGAGAGACCCAGTACTTC. Translation: CASSDGRGETQYF. Filled out from reference TRBV2 and TRBJ2-5, the complete variable domain reads EPEVTQTPSHQVTQMGQEVILRCVPISNHLYFYWYRQILGQKVEFLVSFYNNEISEKSEIFDDQFSVERPDGSNFTLKIRSTKLEDSAMYFCASSDGRGETQYFGPGTRLLVL.

The V and J genes are TRBV7-2 and TRBJ1-2; TRBD1 aligns across 9 bases. V lost 2 bases to trimming and J lost 3 bases; unmatched junction nucleotides: 1. The germline gives CDR1 SGHTA, CDR2 FQGNSA. The CDR3 sequence is 14 residues long. The CDR3 region has the DNA TGTGCCAGCAGCTTAACAGGGGGCGACTATGGCTACACCTTC. Protein sequence: CASSLTGGDYGYTF.

The rearrangement uses TRBV24-1 and TRBJ1-3; the D gene is possibly TRBD1 (6 bases). V lost 5 bases and J 3 bases, leaving 13 bases between the germline ends. CDR3 size: 15 residues. Germline values: CDR1 KGHDR, CDR2 SFDVKD. This CDR3 is CATSGDKGLGNTIYF. CDR3 nucleotides: TGTGCCACCAGTGGGGACAAGGGGCTTGGAAACACCATATATTTT.

The J gene is TRBJ2-7, the V gene TRBV19, with D perhaps TRBD1 or TRBD2 (5 bases each). The V gene lost 11 bases and the J gene lost 0 bases, with 26 bases spanning the gap. The length of the CDR3 is 17 residues. The V gene's germline CDR1 is LNHDA and CDR2 SQIVND (reference sequence). CDR3 region: CAYNRRRVGLCSYEQYF. The DNA for the CDR3 is TGTGCCTATAACCGGCGCAGGGTCGGACTTTGCTCCTACGAGCAGTACTTC.

This chain uses TRBV10-3 with TRBJ2-7; no clear D gene. This CDR3 is 14 amino acids long. V was clipped by 5 bases and J by 2 bases, with 13 bases between them. The germline gives CDR1 ENHRY, CDR2 SYGVKD. The CDR3 DNA reads TGTGCCATCAGTAAGGACGGAAATACCTACGAGCAGTACTTC. Its translation is CAISKDGNTYEQYF.

This clonotype was detected a few times. In DNA, the CDR3 is TGTGCCAGCAGAGGGCGGCAGGGCCCCAAAGGGAATTCACCCCTCCACTTT. Translation: CASRGRQGPKGNSPLHF. The genes are TRBV6-1 and TRBJ1-6; a possible D gene is TRBD1 (5 bases). The CDR3 loop spans 17 amino acids. In germline, CDR1 is MNHNS, CDR2 SASEGT. Deletions cut 6 bases from V and 7 bases from J, with 22 bases between.

The rearrangement links TRBV7-9 to TRBJ1-5; D is undetermined. Germline lookup yields CDR1 SEHNR and CDR2 FQNEAQ (reference sequence). The CDR3 covers 15 residues. Trimming shortened V by 5 bases and J by 0 bases, and 11 bases separated the two germline ends. The CDR3 region is CASSPSEVSNQPQHF. In DNA, the CDR3 is TGTGCCAGCAGCCCCAGTGAGGTTAGCAATCAGCCCCAGCATTTT.

This clonotype was counted a few times. The J gene is TRBJ1-2, the V gene TRBV5-6; maybe TRBD1 (5 bases). Per the germline V gene, CDR1 is SGHDT and CDR2 is YYEEEE. V lost 4 bases and J 6 bases, leaving 19 bases between the germline ends. There are 15 residues in the CDR3. CDR3 sequence: CASSGRMGRGNGYTF. The CDR3 region has the DNA TGTGCCAGCAGCGGTCGGATGGGTAGGGGAAATGGCTACACCTTC.

V is TRBV19 and J is TRBJ2-5; D is possibly TRBD2 (5 bases). The CDR3 is 15 amino acids. V lost 0 bases, J lost 5 bases, and 13 bases lay in between. Germline V gene data show CDR1 as LNHDA and CDR2 as SQIVND (reference sequence). This CDR3 reads CASSIEYVGGETQYF. CDR3 DNA sequence: TGTGCCAGTAGTATAGAATACGTTGGCGGGGAGACCCAGTACTTC.

This clonotype was detected once. J is TRBJ2-5 and V is TRBV27; 13 nucleotides match TRBD2. CDR1 is MNHEY and CDR2 is SMNVEV in the germline V gene (reference sequence). Unmatched junction bases numbered 6, after V lost 3 bases and J lost 5 bases. The CDR3 is made up of 16 amino acids. CDR3 protein: CASSLTPLAGGETQYF. CDR3 DNA: TGTGCCAGCAGTTTGACCCCACTAGCGGGAGGGGAGACCCAGTACTTC.

The sample holds a few counts of this clonotype. The V gene is TRBV20-1, the J gene TRBJ2-3, with D tentatively TRBD1 (7 bases). V shed 6 bases and J shed 4 bases, with 17 bases lying between them. CDR3 length equals 14 residues. CDR1 DFQATT and CDR2 SNEGSKA come from the germline V gene (reference sequence). This CDR3 reads CSALEGAGSDTQYF. The CDR3 nucleotides are TGCAGTGCACTGGAGGGGGCAGGATCAGATACGCAGTATTTT.

This chain connects TRBV19 to TRBJ2-1; maybe TRBD1 (6 bases). The CDR3 is 15 amino acids. Looked up from germline, CDR1 is LNHDA and CDR2 is SQIVND (reference sequence). Trimming pared 5 bases from V and 8 bases from J, leaving 19 bases between. Here the CDR3 reads CASSAFRGGDDEQFF. CDR3 coding DNA: TGTGCCAGTAGTGCCTTCAGGGGTGGGGACGATGAGCAGTTCTTC.

This clonotype was detected only a few times. The J gene is TRBJ1-2, the V gene TRBV27; possibly TRBD1 for D (5 bases). The V gene lost 5 bases and the J gene lost 3 bases, with 13 bases spanning the gap. There are 14 residues in the CDR3. Germline CDR1 is MNHEY and CDR2 is SMNVEV (reference sequence). The CDR3 DNA sequence: TGTGCCAGCAGTGTCCAGCGGGGGGACTATGGCTACACCTTC. As protein: CASSVQRGDYGYTF.

The genes are TRBV6-5 and TRBJ1-1, with TRBD1 as a possible D gene (5 bases). V gave up 4 bases and J gave up 1 base, with 7 bases separating them. Germline V gene sequence: CDR1 MNHEY, CDR2 SVGAGI. This CDR3 has 13 residues. The DNA of the CDR3 is TGTGCCAGCAGTTTCAGGGAGAACACTGAAGCTTTCTTT. Amino acids: CASSFRENTEAFF.

The chain couples TRBV20-1 to TRBJ2-1; 13 nucleotides align to TRBD2. Germline-derived CDR1 and CDR2 are DFQATT and SNEGSKA (reference sequence). The CDR3 is 19 amino acids. With 6 bases clipped from V and 4 bases from J, the junction kept 18 bases outside the gene matches. CDR3 in DNA: TGCAGTGCCGAGGAAGGACTAGCGGGAGTTGATGGACAATACAATGAGCAGTTCTTC. Protein sequence: CSAEEGLAGVDGQYNEQFF.

This clonotype appeared a few times. A read error may produce the germline difference seen at one junction end. The chain combines TRBV7-7 with TRBJ2-3; 11 bases align to TRBD1. Germline CDR1 reads SSHAT; CDR2 reads FNYEAQ (reference sequence). This CDR3 region has 16 residues. Here the CDR3 DNA reads TGTGCTAGCAGCTTGTCGGACAGGGGGCCTCCAGATACGCAGTATTTT. Protein: CASSLSDRGPPDTQYF. The whole variable domain, filled in from reference TRBV7-7 and TRBJ2-3, reads GAGVSQSPRYKVTKRGQDVTLRCDPISSHATLYWYQQALGQGPEFLTYFNYEAQPDKSGLPSDRFSAERPEGSISTLTIQRTEQRDSAMYRCASSLSDRGPPDTQYFGPGTRLTVL.

Here the CDR3 reads CSARDGTASQNEKLFF. The CDR3, as DNA: TGCAGTGCTAGAGATGGAACGGCTTCCCAGAACGAAAAACTGTTTTTT. V gene TRBV20-1 combines with J gene TRBJ1-4; D is unresolved. The CDR3 is 16 amino acids. V was clipped by 0 bases and J by 8 bases, with 19 bases between them. The germline CDR1 and CDR2 sequences are DFQATT and SNEGSKA (reference sequence).

This clonotype was recorded a few times. The rearrangement links TRBV7-9 to TRBJ1-1, with D perhaps matching TRBD1 (6 bases). The V and J ends lost 7 bases and 5 bases respectively, with 14 bases between them. Looked up from germline, CDR1 is SEHNR and CDR2 is FQNEAQ (reference sequence). The CDR3 runs to 13 residues. CDR3 amino acids: CASIRGRETEAFF. DNA for the CDR3: TGTGCCAGCATCAGGGGCAGGGAAACTGAAGCTTTCTTT.

This chain uses TRBV6-1 with TRBJ2-1; the D call may be TRBD1 or TRBD2 (5 bases each). V was clipped by 6 bases and J by 2 bases, with 14 bases between them. The germline V gene encodes CDR1 MNHNS and CDR2 SASEGT. The CDR3 sequence is 15 residues long. The CDR3 nucleotides read TGTGCCAGCAGGACCGGGACGGCGGCCTACAATGAGCAGTTCTTC. Amino acids: CASRTGTAAYNEQFF.

The sample holds a few counts of this clonotype. V and J are TRBV28 and TRBJ1-1; possible D gene TRBD1, 6 bases. This CDR3 is built from 14 residues. CDR1 is MDHEN and CDR2 is SYDVKM in the germline V gene. V shed 5 bases and J shed 0 bases, with 10 bases lying between them. As DNA, the CDR3 is TGTGCCAGCAGTGATACAGGGTTGAACACTGAAGCTTTCTTT. This sequence encodes CASSDTGLNTEAFF.